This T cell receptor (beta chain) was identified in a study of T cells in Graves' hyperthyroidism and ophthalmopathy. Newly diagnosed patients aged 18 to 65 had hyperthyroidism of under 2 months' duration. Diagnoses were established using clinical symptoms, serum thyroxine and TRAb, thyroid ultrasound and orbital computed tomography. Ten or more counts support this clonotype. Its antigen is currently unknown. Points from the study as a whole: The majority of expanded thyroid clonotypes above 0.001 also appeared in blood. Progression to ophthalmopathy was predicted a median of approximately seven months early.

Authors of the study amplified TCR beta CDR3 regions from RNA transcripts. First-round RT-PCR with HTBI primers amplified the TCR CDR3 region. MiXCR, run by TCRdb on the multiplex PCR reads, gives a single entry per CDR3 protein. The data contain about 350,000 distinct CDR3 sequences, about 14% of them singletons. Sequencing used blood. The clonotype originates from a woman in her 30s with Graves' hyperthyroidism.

In DNA, the CDR3 is TGCAGTGCTGACGGGGGACTAGCGGCCAGCGGGGAGACCCAGTACTTC. Protein sequence: CSADGGLAASGETQYF. The chain is built from TRBV20-1 and TRBJ2-5; 11 bases are a match to TRBD2. The V and J ends lost 5 bases and 5 bases, in that order; junction bases with no gene match: 13. Germline CDR1 reads DFQATT; CDR2 reads SNEGSKA (reference sequence). The CDR3 consists of 16 residues.